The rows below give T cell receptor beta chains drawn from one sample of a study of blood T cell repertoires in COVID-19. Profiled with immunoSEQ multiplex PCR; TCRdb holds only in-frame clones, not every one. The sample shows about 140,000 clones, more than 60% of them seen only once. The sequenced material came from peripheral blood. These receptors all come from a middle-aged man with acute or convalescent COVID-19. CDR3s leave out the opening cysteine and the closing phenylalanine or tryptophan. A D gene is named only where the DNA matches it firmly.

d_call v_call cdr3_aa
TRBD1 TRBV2 ASARGQEKLF
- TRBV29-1 SVEAPTGFGNTIY
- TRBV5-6 ASKLGGPLYGYT
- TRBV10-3 AIQATYNSPLH
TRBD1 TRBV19 ATRQGNEQY
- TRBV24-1 ATQTPRRGTEAF
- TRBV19 ASSTPLTSAF
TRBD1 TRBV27 ASSSTGGAPGELF
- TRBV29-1 SVEGTYGYT
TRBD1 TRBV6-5 ASSLQGRNSPLH
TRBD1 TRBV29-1 SAIGTANYGYT
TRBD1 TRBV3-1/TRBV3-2 ASSQQGANQPQH
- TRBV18 ASSSGGNTEAF
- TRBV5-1 ASSQQGLVPNEKLF
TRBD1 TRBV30 AWSQGAGTGELF
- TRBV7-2 ASSLSTSNQPQH
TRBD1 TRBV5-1 ASSLEGQIYNEQF
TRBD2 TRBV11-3 ASSLGWTSGGDYNEQF
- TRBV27 ASSLGRGREPQH
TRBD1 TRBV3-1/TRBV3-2 ASSQGTGVRSYGYT
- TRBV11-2 ASSLDMGAGEQY
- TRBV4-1 ASSQGTRDGYT
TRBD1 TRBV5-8 ASSHDRGNTGELF
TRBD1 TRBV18 ASSSDRGRQPQH
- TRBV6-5 ASRVSSYNSPLH
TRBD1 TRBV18 ASSPGQGRTEAF
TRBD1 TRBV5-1 ASSGGTVSNEKLF
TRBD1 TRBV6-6 ASSYDRGWDGYT